This T cell receptor beta chain was observed in a study of blood T cell repertoires in COVID-19. Profiled with immunoSEQ multiplex PCR; TCRdb holds only in-frame clones, not every one. The sample includes around 220,000 clones, roughly nine tenths of them seen just once. The germline gives CDR1 SGHVS, CDR2 FQNEAQ. Germline trimming cut 9 bases from V and 4 bases from J; bases unmatched to any gene: 6. The CDR3 runs 13 residues. The V gene is TRBV7-8, the J gene TRBJ1-5; TRBD1 agrees at 7 bases. The receptor comes from a woman aged 45-60 years with acute or convalescent COVID-19. Sequenced material: peripheral blood. Here the CDR3 DNA reads TGTGCCAGTAGCCGGGACAGTAATCAGCCCCAGCATTTT. Translated, it gives CASSRDSNQPQHF.